Included here is one T cell receptor (beta chain) sequence, with context. Its antigen is still unknown. From germline, CDR1 is LNHDA and CDR2 SQIVND (reference sequence). The CDR3 is 17 residues long. The V gene lost 1 base and the J gene lost 10 bases, with 20 bases spanning the gap. The record originates from a study of T cell responses to AZD1222 COVID-19 vaccine. Study observations and caveats: At baseline, just 5 or 6 AZD1222 recipients tested seropositive.

Profiled with immunoSEQ multiplex PCR; TCRdb holds only in-frame clones, not every one. The sample lists 95,000 to 150,000 clones, 80% to 90% occurring once. This TCR was sampled from an adult in good health. The rearrangement joins TRBV19 to TRBJ1-6, with D possibly TRBD1 on 5 matching bases. The material sequenced was peripheral blood, taken on day 0 of AZD1222 vaccination. The CDR3 is CASSIAVRDGFRSPLHF. CDR3 in DNA: TGTGCCAGTAGTATAGCTGTCCGGGACGGGTTCAGATCACCCCTCCACTTT.